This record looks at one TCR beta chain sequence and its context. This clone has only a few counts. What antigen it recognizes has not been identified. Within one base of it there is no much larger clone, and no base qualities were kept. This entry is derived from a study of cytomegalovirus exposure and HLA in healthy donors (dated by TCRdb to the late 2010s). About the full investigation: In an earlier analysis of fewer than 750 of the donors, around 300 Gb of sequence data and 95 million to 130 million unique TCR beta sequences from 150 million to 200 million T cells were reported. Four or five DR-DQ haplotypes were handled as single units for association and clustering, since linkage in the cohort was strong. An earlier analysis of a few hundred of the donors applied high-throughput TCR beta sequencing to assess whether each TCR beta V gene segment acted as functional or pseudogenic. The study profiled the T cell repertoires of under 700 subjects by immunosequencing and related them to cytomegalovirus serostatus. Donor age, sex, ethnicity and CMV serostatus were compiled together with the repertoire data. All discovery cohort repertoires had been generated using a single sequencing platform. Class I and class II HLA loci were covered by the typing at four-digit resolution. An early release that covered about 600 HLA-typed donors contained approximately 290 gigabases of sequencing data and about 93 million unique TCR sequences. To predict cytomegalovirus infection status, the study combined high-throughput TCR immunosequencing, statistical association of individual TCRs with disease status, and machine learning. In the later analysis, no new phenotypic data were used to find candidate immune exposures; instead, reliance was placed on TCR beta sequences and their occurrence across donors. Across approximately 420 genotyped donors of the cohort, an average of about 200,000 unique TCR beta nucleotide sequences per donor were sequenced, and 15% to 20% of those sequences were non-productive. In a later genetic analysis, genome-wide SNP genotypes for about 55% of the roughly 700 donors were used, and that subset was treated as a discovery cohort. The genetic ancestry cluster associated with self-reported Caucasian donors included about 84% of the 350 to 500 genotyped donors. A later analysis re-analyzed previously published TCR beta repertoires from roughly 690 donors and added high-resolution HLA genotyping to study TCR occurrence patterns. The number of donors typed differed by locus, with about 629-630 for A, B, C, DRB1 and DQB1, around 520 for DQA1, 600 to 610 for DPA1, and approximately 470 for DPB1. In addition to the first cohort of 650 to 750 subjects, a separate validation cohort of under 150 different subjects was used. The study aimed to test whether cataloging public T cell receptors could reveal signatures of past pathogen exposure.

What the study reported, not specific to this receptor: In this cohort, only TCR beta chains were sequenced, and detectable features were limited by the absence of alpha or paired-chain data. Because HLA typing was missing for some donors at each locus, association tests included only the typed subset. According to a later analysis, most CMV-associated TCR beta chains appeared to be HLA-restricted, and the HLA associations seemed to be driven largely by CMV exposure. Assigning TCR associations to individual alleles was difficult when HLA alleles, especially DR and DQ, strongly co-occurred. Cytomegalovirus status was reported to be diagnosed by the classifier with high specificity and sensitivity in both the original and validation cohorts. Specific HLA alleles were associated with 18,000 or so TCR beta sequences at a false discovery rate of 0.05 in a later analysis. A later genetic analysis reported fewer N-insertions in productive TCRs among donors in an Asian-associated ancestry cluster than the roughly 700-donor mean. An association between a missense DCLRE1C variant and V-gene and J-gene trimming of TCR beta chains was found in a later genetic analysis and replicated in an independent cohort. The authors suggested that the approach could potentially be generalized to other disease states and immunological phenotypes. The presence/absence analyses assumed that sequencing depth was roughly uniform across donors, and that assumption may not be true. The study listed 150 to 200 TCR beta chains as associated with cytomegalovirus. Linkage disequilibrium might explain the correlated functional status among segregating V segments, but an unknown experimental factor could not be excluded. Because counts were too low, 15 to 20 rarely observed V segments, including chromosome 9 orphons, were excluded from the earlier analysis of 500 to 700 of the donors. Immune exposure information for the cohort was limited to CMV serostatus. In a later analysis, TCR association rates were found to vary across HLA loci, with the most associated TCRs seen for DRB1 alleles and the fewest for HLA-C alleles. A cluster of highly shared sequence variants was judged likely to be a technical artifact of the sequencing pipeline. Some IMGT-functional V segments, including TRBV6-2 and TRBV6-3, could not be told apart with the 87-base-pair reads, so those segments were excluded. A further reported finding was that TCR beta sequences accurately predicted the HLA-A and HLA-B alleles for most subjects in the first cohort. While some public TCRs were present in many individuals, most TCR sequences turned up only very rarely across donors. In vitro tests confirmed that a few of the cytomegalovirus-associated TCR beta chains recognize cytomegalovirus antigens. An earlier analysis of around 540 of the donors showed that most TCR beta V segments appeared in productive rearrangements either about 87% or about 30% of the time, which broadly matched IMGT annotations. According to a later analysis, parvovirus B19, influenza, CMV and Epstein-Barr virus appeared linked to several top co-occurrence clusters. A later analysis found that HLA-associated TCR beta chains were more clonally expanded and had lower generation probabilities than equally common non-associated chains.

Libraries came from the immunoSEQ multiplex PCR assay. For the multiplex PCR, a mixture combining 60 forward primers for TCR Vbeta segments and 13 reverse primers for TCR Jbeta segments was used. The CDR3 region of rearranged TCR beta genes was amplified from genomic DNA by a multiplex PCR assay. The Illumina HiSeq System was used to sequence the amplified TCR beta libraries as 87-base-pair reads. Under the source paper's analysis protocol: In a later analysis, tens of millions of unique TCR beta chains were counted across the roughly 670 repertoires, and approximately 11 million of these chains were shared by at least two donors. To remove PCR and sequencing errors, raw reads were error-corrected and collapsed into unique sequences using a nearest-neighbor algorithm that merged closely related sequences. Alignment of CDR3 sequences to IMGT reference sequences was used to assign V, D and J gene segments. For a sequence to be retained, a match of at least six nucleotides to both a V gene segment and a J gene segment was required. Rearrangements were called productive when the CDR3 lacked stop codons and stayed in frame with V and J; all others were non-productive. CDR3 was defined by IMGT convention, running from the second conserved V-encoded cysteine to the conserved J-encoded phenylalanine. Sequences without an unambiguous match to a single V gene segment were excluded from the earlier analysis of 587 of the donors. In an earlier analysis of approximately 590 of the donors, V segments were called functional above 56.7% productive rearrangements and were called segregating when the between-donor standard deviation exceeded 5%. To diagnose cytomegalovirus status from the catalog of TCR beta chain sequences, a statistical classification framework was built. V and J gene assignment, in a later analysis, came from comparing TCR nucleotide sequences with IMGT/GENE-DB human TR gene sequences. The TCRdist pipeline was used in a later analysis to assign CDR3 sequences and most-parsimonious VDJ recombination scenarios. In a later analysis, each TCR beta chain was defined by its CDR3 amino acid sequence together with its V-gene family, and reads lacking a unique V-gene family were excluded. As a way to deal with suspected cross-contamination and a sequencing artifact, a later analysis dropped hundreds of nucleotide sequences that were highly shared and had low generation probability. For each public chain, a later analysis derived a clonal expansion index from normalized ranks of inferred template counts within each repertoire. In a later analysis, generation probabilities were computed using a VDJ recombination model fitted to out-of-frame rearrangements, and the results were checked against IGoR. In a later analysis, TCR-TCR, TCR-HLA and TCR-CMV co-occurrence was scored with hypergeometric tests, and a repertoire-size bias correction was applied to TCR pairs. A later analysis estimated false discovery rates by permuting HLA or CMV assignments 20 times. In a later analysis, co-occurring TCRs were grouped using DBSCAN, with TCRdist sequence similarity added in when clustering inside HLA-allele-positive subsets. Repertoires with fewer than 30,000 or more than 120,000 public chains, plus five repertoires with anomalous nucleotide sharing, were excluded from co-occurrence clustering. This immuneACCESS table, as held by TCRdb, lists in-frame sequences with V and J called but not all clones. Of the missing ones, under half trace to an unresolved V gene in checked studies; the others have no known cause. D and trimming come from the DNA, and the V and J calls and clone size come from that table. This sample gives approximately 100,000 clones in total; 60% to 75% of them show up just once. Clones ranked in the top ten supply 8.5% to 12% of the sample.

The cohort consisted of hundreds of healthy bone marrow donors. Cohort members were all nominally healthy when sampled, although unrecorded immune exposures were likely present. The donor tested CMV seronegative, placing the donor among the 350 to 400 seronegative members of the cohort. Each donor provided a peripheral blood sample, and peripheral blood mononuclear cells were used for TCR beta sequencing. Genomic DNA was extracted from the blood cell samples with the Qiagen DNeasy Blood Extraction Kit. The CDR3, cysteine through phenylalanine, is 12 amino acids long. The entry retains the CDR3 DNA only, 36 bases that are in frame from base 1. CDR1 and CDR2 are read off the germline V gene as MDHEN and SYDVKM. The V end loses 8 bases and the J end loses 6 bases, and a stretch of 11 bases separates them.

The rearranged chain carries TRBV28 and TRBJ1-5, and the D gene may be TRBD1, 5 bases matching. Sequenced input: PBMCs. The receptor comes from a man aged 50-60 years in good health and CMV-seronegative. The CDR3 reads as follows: CASGVGVQPQHF. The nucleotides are TGTGCCAGCGGGGTAGGGGTTCAGCCCCAGCATTTT.